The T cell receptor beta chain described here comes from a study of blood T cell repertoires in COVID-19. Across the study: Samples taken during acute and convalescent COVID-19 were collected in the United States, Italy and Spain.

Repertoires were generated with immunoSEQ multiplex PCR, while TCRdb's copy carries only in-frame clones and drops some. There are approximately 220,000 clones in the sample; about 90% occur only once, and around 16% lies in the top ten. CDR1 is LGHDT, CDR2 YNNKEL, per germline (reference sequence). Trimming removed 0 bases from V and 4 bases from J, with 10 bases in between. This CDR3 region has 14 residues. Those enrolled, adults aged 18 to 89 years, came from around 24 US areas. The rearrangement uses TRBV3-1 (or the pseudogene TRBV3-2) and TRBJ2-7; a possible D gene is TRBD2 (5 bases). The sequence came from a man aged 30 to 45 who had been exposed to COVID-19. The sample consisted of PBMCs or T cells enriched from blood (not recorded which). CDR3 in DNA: TGTGCCAGCAGCCAAGATGAGAGGGATTACGAGCAGTACTTC. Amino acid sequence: CASSQDERDYEQYF.